Listed below are T cell receptor beta chains from one sample, sequenced in a study of T cells expressing NK-cell markers. TCRdb reprocessed the 5' RACE reads, keeping one entry per CDR3 protein, no DNA. Its listing shows 200,000 to 300,000 distinct CDR3 sequences. The sequencing input was blood T cells: a sorted CD56 or NKG2C T cell subset, CD4+ or CD8+ T cells, or bulk PBMC T cells (not recorded which). The receptors come from a man in his late teens or twenties in good health. CDR3s include the opening cysteine and the closing phenylalanine or tryptophan.

CATSDVSTSGRFHEQFF	TRBV24-1	17	TRBJ2-1
CSARVGGLFESRQFF	TRBV20-1	15	TRBJ2-1
CSARLKGNYGYTF	TRBV20-1	13	TRBJ1-2
CSFLDRNSGNTIYF	TRBV29-1	14	TRBJ1-3
CASSLDLGNQPQHF	TRBV5-1	14	TRBJ1-5
CASSPIKSVAGTNEQFF	TRBV18	17	TRBJ2-1
CASRTTSGSTQFF	TRBV5-1	13	TRBJ2-1
CASRGRLALAPELFF	TRBV12-3/TRBV12-4	15	TRBJ2-2
CASSPGAASTDTQYF	TRBV18	15	TRBJ2-3
CASSLTGANEQFF	TRBV7-3	13	TRBJ2-1
CASSELTSGIADTQYF	TRBV25-1	16	TRBJ2-3
CASSTSGGHTGELFF	TRBV19	15	TRBJ2-2
CATVRGTRTDTQYF	TRBV12-3/TRBV12-4	14	TRBJ2-3
CASSPLLWGKETQYF	TRBV27	15	TRBJ2-5
CASSHGTSPETQYF	TRBV4-1	14	TRBJ2-5
CATSDRQGLATQYF	TRBV24-1	14	TRBJ2-3
CASSQSYRGELFF	TRBV7-2	13	TRBJ2-2
CSAPRPRSNQPQHF	TRBV20-1	14	TRBJ1-5
CASSNSIAGGTYNEQFF	TRBV19	17	TRBJ2-1
CASNVKGLDYNEQFF	TRBV21-1	15	TRBJ2-1
CASSPGGIRGGANVLTF	TRBV3-1	17	TRBJ2-6
CASSEGLAGNGELFF	TRBV7-3	15	TRBJ2-2
CASSLSGGRVYGELFF	TRBV7-2	16	TRBJ2-2
CASSQTTENTEAFF	TRBV18	14	TRBJ1-1
CASSSWARSTYEQYF	TRBV12-3/TRBV12-4	15	TRBJ2-7
CASSPRQGDQETQYF	TRBV18	15	TRBJ2-5
CASSFFRNTDTQYF	TRBV12-3/TRBV12-4	14	TRBJ2-3
CSASVPQRVEKLFF	TRBV20-1	14	TRBJ1-4
CASSPGRYEQYF	TRBV18	12	TRBJ2-7
CASSPTPGTKETQYF	TRBV3-1	15	TRBJ2-5
CATSRDRNQETQYF	TRBV15	14	TRBJ2-5
CSVDRRLGTEAFF	TRBV29-1	13	TRBJ1-1
CSAGASEKLFF	TRBV29-1	11	TRBJ1-4
CASSMGQGPYGYTF	TRBV7-2	14	TRBJ1-2
CASSLDPAYYTF	TRBV5-6	12	TRBJ1-2
CATKQDRATYEQYF	TRBV6-1	14	TRBJ2-7
CASSSPGRYGELFF	TRBV6-5	14	TRBJ2-2